This T cell receptor beta chain was obtained from a study of T cells in Graves' hyperthyroidism and ophthalmopathy. This clonotype was found many times. The antigen is undetermined. Findings and limits, study-wide: Ophthalmopathy stood apart from stable hyperthyroidism in a 13 V-J model.

TCR beta CDR3 regions were amplified from RNA. A set of HTBI primers served as the primers for a first-round RT-PCR of the TCR CDR3. One entry per CDR3 protein, called by TCRdb with MiXCR from the multiplex PCR reads. Among approximately 500,000 distinct CDR3 sequences listed, 46% were seen once. Germline CDR1 is MNHEY and CDR2 is SVGAGI. CDR3 length: 15 amino acids. Trimming removed 7 bases at V and 3 bases at J, with 15 bases between. Patients were aged 18 to 65, had disease duration under 2 months, and had newly diagnosed hyperthyroidism. Each diagnosis was grounded in clinical symptoms, serum thyroxine and TRAb, thyroid ultrasound, and orbital computed tomography.

Input material: peripheral blood or thyroid tissue (not recorded which). The receptor comes from a woman aged 18-35 years with Graves' hyperthyroidism. This rearrangement joins TRBV6-5 to TRBJ2-2; a weak D match, TRBD2 (6 bases). CDR3 in amino acids: CASKMSGGDTGELFF. The CDR3 DNA sequence: TGTGCCAGCAAAATGAGCGGAGGGGACACCGGGGAGCTGTTTTTT.